The rows below give T cell receptor beta chains drawn from one sample of a study of molecular identifiers for immune sequencing clone quantification. TCRdb re-called the PCR reads with MiXCR, one entry per CDR3 protein. The sample has 100,000 or so distinct CDR3 sequences; approximately 22% are singletons. What was sequenced was naive CD8+ T cells from blood, with Jurkat cell RNA spiked in. The receptors were gathered from a human donor in good health. Some libraries in this study had Jurkat cell RNA spiked in. CDR3s include the opening cysteine and the closing phenylalanine or tryptophan. A D gene is named only where the DNA matches it firmly. Clone size is given for some rows only: seen once, a few or many times, or a class if the clone is expanded.

j_call,clone_size,d_call,v_call,cdr3_nt,cdr3_aa
TRBJ2-2,.,.,TRBV12-3/TRBV12-4,TGTGCCTTTGGCGCCGGGGAGCTGTTTTTT,CAFGAGELFF
TRBJ2-2,many,.,TRBV7-7,TGTGCTAGCAGCCCCTTTTCCGGCGGGGAGCTGTTTTTT,CASSPFSGGELFF
TRBJ2-7,.,TRBD1,TRBV19,TGTGCCAGTAGTATAGGAGTGGGACAGGGGAGCGAGCAGTACTTC,CASSIGVGQGSEQYF
TRBJ1-6,few,TRBD1,TRBV12-3/TRBV12-4,TGTGCCAGCAGTTCCCAGGGACAGTCCTATAATTCACCCCTCCACTTT,CASSSQGQSYNSPLHF
TRBJ1-5,many,.,TRBV28,TGTGCCAGCCGGGGTAGCAATCAGCCCCAGCATTTT,CASRGSNQPQHF
TRBJ2-3,.,.,TRBV19,TGTGCCAGTAGTATAGATCCCTCCACAGATACGCAGTATTTT,CASSIDPSTDTQYF
TRBJ1-2,many,TRBD1,TRBV7-6,TGTGCCAGCAGCTTAGCAAACCAGGGGGCGTTTGTTGGCTACACCTTC,CASSLANQGAFVGYTF
TRBJ2-7,.,TRBD2,TRBV28,TGTGCCAGCAGTACGTACAAGCGGGAGGGCCCATACGAGCAGTACTTC,CASSTYKREGPYEQYF
TRBJ2-3,.,TRBD1,TRBV6-2/TRBV6-3,TGTGCCAGCAGGACCGGGACAGGGTTGGCAGATACGCGGTATTTT,CASRTGTGLADTRYF
TRBJ2-5,once,.,TRBV12-3/TRBV12-4,TGTGCCAGCAATCAAACGAGGGGGGACCAAGAAGAGACCCAGTACTTC,CASNQTRGDQEETQYF
TRBJ2-1,.,.,TRBV2,TGTGCCAGCAGTGAAGGGAACAATGAGCAGTTCTTC,CASSEGNNEQFF
TRBJ2-1,few,.,TRBV12-3/TRBV12-4,TGTGCCAGCAGGTTAGCTGCCGCCTACAATGAGCAGTTCTTC,CASRLAAAYNEQFF
TRBJ1-4,many,.,TRBV6-5,TGTGCCAGCAGTCCAATCTACGGGGGGACTAATGAAAAACTGTTTTTT,CASSPIYGGTNEKLFF
TRBJ2-3,many,.,TRBV7-9,TGTGCCAGCAGTCGAGGGACGGCTAGCACAGATACGCAGTATTTT,CASSRGTASTDTQYF
TRBJ2-5,many,.,TRBV6-2/TRBV6-3,TGTGCCAGCAGTTACTCGGGGCAAGAGACCCAGTACTTC,CASSYSGQETQYF
TRBJ2-1,many,.,TRBV30,TGTGCCTGGAGTATCGCCGGCAATGAGCAGTTCTTC,CAWSIAGNEQFF
TRBJ2-7,many,.,TRBV4-3,TGCGCCAGCAGCCAAGATTTCCGGTTAGGGTACCCCTACGAGCAGTACTTC,CASSQDFRLGYPYEQYF
TRBJ2-1,.,.,TRBV6-2/TRBV6-3,TGTGCCAGCAGGGCACTAGTCTCCTACAATGAGCAGTTCTTC,CASRALVSYNEQFF
TRBJ2-1,many,.,TRBV3-1,TGTGCCAGCAGCTACGGAGGTTTAGGTGAGCAGTTCTTC,CASSYGGLGEQFF
TRBJ2-1,few,.,TRBV12-3/TRBV12-4,TGTGCCAGCAGTTTCCAGCAGGGCCGGAATGAGCAGTTCTTC,CASSFQQGRNEQFF
TRBJ1-1,many,.,TRBV6-5,TGTGCCAGCAGTCCGGCCCGCGCGGGGGAGCTTCTGAACACTGAAGCTTTCTTT,CASSPARAGELLNTEAFF
TRBJ2-3,many,TRBD1,TRBV7-6,TGTGCCAGCAGCCGGACAGGGGGCACAGATACGCAGTATTTT,CASSRTGGTDTQYF
TRBJ1-1,many,TRBD1,TRBV24-1,TGTGCCACCAGTGAAACCGACGCATGGACAGGGGAGAACACTGAAGCTTTCTTT,CATSETDAWTGENTEAFF
TRBJ1-1,many,.,TRBV12-3/TRBV12-4,TGTGCCAGCAGTTTTTCCAGATCAGAAGCTTTCTTT,CASSFSRSEAFF
TRBJ1-1,many,TRBD1,TRBV28,TGTGCCAGCAGTCCAACAGGGGTCGGCACTGAAGCTTTCTTT,CASSPTGVGTEAFF
TRBJ2-3,.,TRBD2,TRBV24-1,TGTGCCACCAGTGACGTAGCGGGAGGGACAGATACGCAGTATTTT,CATSDVAGGTDTQYF
TRBJ2-3,few,TRBD1,TRBV4-1,TGCGCCAGCAGCCAAACGACAGGGGGTTTCTCAGATACGCAGTATTTT,CASSQTTGGFSDTQYF
TRBJ1-1,few,.,TRBV12-3/TRBV12-4,TGTGCCAGCAGCCCCTTTAGGACAGCGAACACTGAAGCTTTCTTT,CASSPFRTANTEAFF
TRBJ2-5,.,.,TRBV7-3,TGTGCCAGCAGCTTCTCGCACCAAGAGACCCAGTACTTC,CASSFSHQETQYF
TRBJ1-6,.,.,TRBV6-2/TRBV6-3,TGTGCCAGCAGCACCAACAATTCACCCCTCCACTTT,CASSTNNSPLHF
TRBJ2-1,few,.,TRBV12-3/TRBV12-4,TGTGCCATCTCGGGGGGCCCCTACAATGAGCAGTTCTTC,CAISGGPYNEQFF
TRBJ2-2,.,TRBD2,TRBV7-2,TGTGCCAGCAGCTTCCTAGCGGGAGGGTTCACCAGGGAGCTGTTTTTT,CASSFLAGGFTRELFF
TRBJ2-1,many,.,TRBV9,TGTGCCAGCAGCCCTAGGCCCGGAACTTACTACAATGAGCAGTTCTTC,CASSPRPGTYYNEQFF
TRBJ2-1,.,.,TRBV19,TGTGCCAGTAGTATGTCAGTTAACAATGAGCAGTTCTTC,CASSMSVNNEQFF
TRBJ2-3,few,.,TRBV2,TGTGCCAGCAGTAGACCGATCTCTGGGGATACGCAGTATTTT,CASSRPISGDTQYF
TRBJ2-5,.,TRBD1,TRBV9,TGTGCCAGCAGCCCCTTCAGGGGGCTGGAGACCCAGTACTTC,CASSPFRGLETQYF
TRBJ1-1,.,.,TRBV12-3/TRBV12-4,TGTGCCAGCAGTCCCGTGGACACTGAAGCTTTCTTT,CASSPVDTEAFF
TRBJ1-5,many,.,TRBV7-6,TGTGCCAGCAGCTTAGGAGGACAGTTTAGCAATCAGCCCCAGCATTTT,CASSLGGQFSNQPQHF
TRBJ2-7,.,.,TRBV2,TGTGCCAGCGGGACCGCCCCGGGGGCACACTACGAGCAGTACTTC,CASGTAPGAHYEQYF
TRBJ2-3,many,TRBD2,TRBV28,TGTGCCAGCAGTTCGCCGACTAGCGGGAGGCCCACAGATACGCAGTATTTT,CASSSPTSGRPTDTQYF
TRBJ1-1,many,.,TRBV12-5,TGTGCTAGTGGTTTTTCCGTCCGGGACACAAATTCGGTGAACACTGAAGCTTTCTTT,CASGFSVRDTNSVNTEAFF
TRBJ2-3,few,TRBD2,TRBV6-5,TGTGCCAGCAGTTATGGGACTAGCCCCCCAGATACGCAGTATTTT,CASSYGTSPPDTQYF
TRBJ2-7,many,TRBD2,TRBV10-1,TGCGCCTCCCACGGGGAGGCGGGGGACTGTTACGAGCAGTACTTC,CASHGEAGDCYEQYF
TRBJ2-1,few,.,TRBV28,TGTGCCAGCAGCCCCGGGCCGTGGAATGAGCAGTTCTTC,CASSPGPWNEQFF
TRBJ2-7,few,TRBD2,TRBV6-2/TRBV6-3,TGTGCCAGCCTTACGAGGCTAGCGGGAGCCTACGAGCAGTACTTC,CASLTRLAGAYEQYF